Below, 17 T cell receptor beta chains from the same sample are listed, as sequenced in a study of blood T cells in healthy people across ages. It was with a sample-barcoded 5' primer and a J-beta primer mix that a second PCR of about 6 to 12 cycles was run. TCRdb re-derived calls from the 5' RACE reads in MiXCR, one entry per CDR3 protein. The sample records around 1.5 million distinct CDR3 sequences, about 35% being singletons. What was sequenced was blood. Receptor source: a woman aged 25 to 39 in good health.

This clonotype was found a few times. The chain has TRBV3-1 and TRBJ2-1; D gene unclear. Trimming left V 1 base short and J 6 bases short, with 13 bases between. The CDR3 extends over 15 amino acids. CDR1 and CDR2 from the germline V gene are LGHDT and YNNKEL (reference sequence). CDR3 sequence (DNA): TGTGCCAGCAGCCAAGGTGGTTCGCGAGGCAATGAGCAGTTCTTC. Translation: CASSQGGSRGNEQFF.

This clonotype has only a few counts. CDR3 loop: CSASLHGNTIYF. The CDR3, as DNA: TGCAGTGCTAGCCTCCATGGAAACACCATATATTTT. V gene TRBV20-1 combines with J gene TRBJ1-3; D is undetermined. The CDR3 totals 12 residues. Deletions cut 3 bases from V and 3 bases from J, with 6 bases between. CDR1 and CDR2 from the germline V gene are DFQATT and SNEGSKA (reference sequence).

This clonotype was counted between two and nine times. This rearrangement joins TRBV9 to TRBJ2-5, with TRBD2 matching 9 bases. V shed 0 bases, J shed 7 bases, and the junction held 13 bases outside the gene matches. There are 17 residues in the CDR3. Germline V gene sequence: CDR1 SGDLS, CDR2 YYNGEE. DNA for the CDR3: TGTGCCAGCAGCGTAGGGGGACTAGCCTCCCTCCAGGCGACCCAGTACTTC. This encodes CASSVGGLASLQATQYF.

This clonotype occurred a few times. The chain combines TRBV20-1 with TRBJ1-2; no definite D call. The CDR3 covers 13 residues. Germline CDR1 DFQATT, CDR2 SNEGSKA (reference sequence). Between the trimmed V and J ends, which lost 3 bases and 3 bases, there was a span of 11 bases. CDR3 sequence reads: CSASYGSYYGYTF. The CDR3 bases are TGCAGTGCTAGTTATGGGTCGTACTATGGCTACACCTTC.

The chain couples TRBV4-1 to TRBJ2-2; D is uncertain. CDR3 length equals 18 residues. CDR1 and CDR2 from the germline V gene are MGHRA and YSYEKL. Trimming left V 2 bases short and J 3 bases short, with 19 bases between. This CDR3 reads CASSQRLIRPKDTGELFF. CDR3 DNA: TGCGCCAGCAGCCAAAGGCTGATCCGCCCCAAGGACACCGGGGAGCTGTTTTTT.

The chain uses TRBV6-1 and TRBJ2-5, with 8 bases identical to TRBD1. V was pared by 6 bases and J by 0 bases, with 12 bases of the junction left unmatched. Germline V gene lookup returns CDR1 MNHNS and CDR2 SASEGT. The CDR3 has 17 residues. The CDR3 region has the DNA TGTGCCAGCAGAGTCATCCAGGGGGCTAGGCACCAAGAGACCCAGTACTTC. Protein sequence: CASRVIQGARHQETQYF.

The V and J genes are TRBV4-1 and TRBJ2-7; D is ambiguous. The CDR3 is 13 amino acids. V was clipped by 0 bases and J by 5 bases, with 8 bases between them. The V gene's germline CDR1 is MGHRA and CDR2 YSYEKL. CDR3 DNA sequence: TGCGCCAGCAGCCAAGAGCCCTATAACGAGCAGTACTTC. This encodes CASSQEPYNEQYF.

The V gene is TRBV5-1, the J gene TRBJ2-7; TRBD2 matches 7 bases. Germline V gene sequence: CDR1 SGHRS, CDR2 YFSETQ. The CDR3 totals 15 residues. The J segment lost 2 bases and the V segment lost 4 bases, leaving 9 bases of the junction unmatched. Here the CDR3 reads CASSRGEKEAYEQYF. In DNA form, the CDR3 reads TGCGCCAGCAGCCGGGGGGAAAAGGAGGCCTACGAGCAGTACTTC. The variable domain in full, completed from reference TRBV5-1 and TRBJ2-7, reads KAGVTQTPRYLIKTRGQQVTLSCSPISGHRSVSWYQQTPGQGLQFLFEYFSETQRNKGNFPGRFSGRQFSNSRSEMNVSTLELGDSALYLCASSRGEKEAYEQYFGPGTRLTVT.

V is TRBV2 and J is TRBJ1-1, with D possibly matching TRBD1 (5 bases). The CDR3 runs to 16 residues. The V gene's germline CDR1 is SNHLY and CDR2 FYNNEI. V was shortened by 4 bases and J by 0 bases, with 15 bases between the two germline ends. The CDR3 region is CASSAGTADMNTEAFF. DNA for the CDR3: TGTGCCAGCAGTGCCGGGACGGCAGACATGAACACTGAAGCTTTCTTT.

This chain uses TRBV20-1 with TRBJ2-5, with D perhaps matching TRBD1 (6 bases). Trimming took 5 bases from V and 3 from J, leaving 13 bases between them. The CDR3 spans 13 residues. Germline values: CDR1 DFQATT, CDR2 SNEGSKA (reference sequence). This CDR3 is CSASDGGEETQYF. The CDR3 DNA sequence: TGCAGTGCTTCGGATGGGGGCGAAGAGACCCAGTACTTC.

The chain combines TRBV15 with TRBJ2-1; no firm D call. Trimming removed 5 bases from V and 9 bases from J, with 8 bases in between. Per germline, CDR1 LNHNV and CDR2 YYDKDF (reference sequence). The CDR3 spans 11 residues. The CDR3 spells CATSVTLEQFF. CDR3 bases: TGTGCCACCAGCGTGACGCTTGAGCAGTTCTTC.

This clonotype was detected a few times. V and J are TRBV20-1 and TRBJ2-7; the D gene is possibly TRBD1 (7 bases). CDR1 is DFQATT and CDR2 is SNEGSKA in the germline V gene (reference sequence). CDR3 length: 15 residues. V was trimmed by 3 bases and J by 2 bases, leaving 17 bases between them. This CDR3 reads CSARATGEAPYEQYF. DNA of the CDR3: TGCAGTGCTAGGGCAACAGGGGAGGCCCCCTACGAGCAGTACTTC.

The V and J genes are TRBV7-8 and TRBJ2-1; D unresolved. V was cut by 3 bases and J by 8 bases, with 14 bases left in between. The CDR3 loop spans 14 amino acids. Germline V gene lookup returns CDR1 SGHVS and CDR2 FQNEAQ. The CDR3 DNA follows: TGTGCCAGCAGCTTGGGCCAGTATCGCGATGAGCAGTTCTTC. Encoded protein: CASSLGQYRDEQFF. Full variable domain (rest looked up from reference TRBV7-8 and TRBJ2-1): GAGVSQSPRYKVAKRGQDVALRCDPISGHVSLFWYQQALGQGPEFLTYFQNEAQLDKSGLPSDRFFAERPEGSVSTLKIQRTQQEDSAVYLCASSLGQYRDEQFFGPGTRLTVL.

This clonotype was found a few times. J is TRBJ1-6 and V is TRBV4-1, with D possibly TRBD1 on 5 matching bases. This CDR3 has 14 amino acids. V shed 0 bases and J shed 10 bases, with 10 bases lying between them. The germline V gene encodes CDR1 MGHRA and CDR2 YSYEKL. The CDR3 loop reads CASSQEGQGSPLHF. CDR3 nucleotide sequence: TGCGCCAGCAGCCAAGAGGGGCAAGGGTCACCCCTCCACTTT.

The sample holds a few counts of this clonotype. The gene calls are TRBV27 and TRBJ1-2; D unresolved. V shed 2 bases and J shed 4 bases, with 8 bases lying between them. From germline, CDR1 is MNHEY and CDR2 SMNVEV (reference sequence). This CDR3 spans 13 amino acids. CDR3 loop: CASSLRRPYGYTF. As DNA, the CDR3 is TGTGCCAGCAGTTTAAGGCGTCCCTATGGCTACACCTTC.

The CDR3: CASSFWQGHEKLFF. The CDR3, as DNA: TGTGCCAGCAGTTTTTGGCAGGGTCATGAAAAACTGTTTTTT. This chain joins TRBV27 and TRBJ1-4; D perhaps matches TRBD1 (5 bases). In germline, CDR1 is MNHEY, CDR2 SMNVEV (reference sequence). The V end lost 3 bases, the J end lost 6 bases, and 11 bases lay between the germline ends. The CDR3 has 14 amino acids.

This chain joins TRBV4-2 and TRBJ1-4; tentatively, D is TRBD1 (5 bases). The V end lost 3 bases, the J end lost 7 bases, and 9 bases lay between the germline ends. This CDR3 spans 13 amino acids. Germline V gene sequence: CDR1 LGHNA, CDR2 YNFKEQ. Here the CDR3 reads CASSQGLFEKLFF. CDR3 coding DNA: TGTGCCAGCAGCCAGGGACTCTTTGAAAAACTGTTTTTT.